The 12 T cell receptor beta chains listed next were all sequenced from one sample in a study of blood T cell repertoires in COVID-19. Libraries were prepared by immunoSEQ multiplex PCR; TCRdb keeps only in-frame clonotypes and omits some of them. The sample has roughly 32,000 clones; around 90% are singletons. The sequenced sample consisted of peripheral blood. The origin of the receptors is a man between 45 and 60 years old with active or convalescent COVID-19.

In DNA, the CDR3 is TGCGCCAGCAGGGGACTAGCGGGAGGGACGAACACCGGGGAGCTGTTTTTT. Translated, it gives CASRGLAGGTNTGELFF. V and J are TRBV5-1 and TRBJ2-2, with 16 bases identical to TRBD2. Germline CDR1 reads SGHRS; CDR2 reads YFSETQ. V dropped 5 bases and J dropped 0; count of bases not matched to a gene: 1. This CDR3 contains 17 residues. Full variable domain (remainder filled in from reference TRBV5-1 and TRBJ2-2): KAGVTQTPRYLIKTRGQQVTLSCSPISGHRSVSWYQQTPGQGLQFLFEYFSETQRNKGNFPGRFSGRQFSNSRSEMNVSTLELGDSALYLCASRGLAGGTNTGELFFGEGSRLTVL.

The chain links TRBV6-2 or TRBV6-3 to TRBJ2-5; 12 positions agree with TRBD2. CDR3 size: 17 residues. Germline CDR1 and CDR2: MNHEY and SVGEGT. J gave up 2 bases and V 2 bases, and 6 bases lay outside the gene matches. Here the CDR3 reads CASSYLAGGPDQETQYF. As DNA, the CDR3 is TGTGCCAGCAGTTACCTAGCGGGAGGGCCCGATCAAGAGACCCAGTACTTC.

V is TRBV18 and J is TRBJ1-3; 8 positions agree with TRBD1. This CDR3 is built from 16 residues. Germline CDR1 and CDR2: KGHSH and LQKENI. V shed 2 bases, J shed 0 bases, and the junction held 3 bases outside the gene matches. The CDR3 protein is CASSPITGGSGNTIYF. The DNA for the CDR3 is TGTGCCAGCTCACCAATTACAGGGGGCTCTGGAAACACCATATATTTT.

This clone has only one observation. V and J are TRBV4-3 and TRBJ2-7; D is perhaps TRBD2 (6 bases). The V gene lost 2 bases and the J gene lost 5 bases, with 13 bases spanning the gap. CDR1 and CDR2 from the germline V gene are LGHNA and YSLEER. CDR3 length: 14 residues. The CDR3 DNA sequence: TGCGCCAGCAGCCAACGTCGGGGGAAGAACGAGCAGTACTTC. This encodes CASSQRRGKNEQYF.

The V gene is TRBV30, the J gene TRBJ2-7; D ambiguous. CDR1 and CDR2 from the germline V gene are GTSNPN and SVGIG (reference sequence). Trimming left V 4 bases short and J 3 bases short, with 13 bases between. The CDR3 extends over 13 amino acids. The CDR3 spells CAWNLNTYYEQYF. Here the CDR3 DNA reads TGTGCCTGGAATCTTAACACATACTACGAGCAGTACTTC. Filled out from reference TRBV30 and TRBJ2-7, the complete variable domain reads SQTIHQWPATLVQPVGSPLSLECTVEGTSNPNLYWYRQAAGRGLQLLFYSVGIGQISSEVPQNLSASRPQDRQFILSSKKLLLSDSGFYLCAWNLNTYYEQYFGPGTRLTVT.

V is TRBV7-8 and J is TRBJ2-7; possible D gene TRBD1, 5 bases. This CDR3 comprises 15 residues. The germline V and J ends were trimmed by 2 bases and 7 bases, with 18 bases remaining between them. Per the germline V gene, CDR1 is SGHVS and CDR2 is FQNEAQ. In DNA, the CDR3 is TGTGCCAGCAGCTTATACCTCTACGTAGGGGTGGAGCAGTACTTC. Its protein product is CASSLYLYVGVEQYF.

This chain joins TRBV28 and TRBJ2-3; 7 nucleotides agree with TRBD1. The CDR3 runs to 16 residues. The germline V gene encodes CDR1 MDHEN and CDR2 SYDVKM. Trimming cost V 5 bases and J 0 bases; bases outside gene matches: 8. The CDR3 is CASSPRTGKSTDTQYF. Written as DNA, the CDR3 is TGTGCCAGCAGTCCGAGGACAGGAAAGAGCACAGATACGCAGTATTTT.

The V gene is TRBV10-3, the J gene TRBJ2-3; D is possibly TRBD2 (5 bases). This CDR3 has 15 residues. Germline CDR1 ENHRY, CDR2 SYGVKD. V lost 2 bases and J 4 bases, leaving 13 bases between the germline ends. The CDR3 DNA follows: TGTGCCATCAGTGAGAATGGAGCTAGCTCAGATACGCAGTATTTT. Protein product: CAISENGASSDTQYF.

CDR3: CSVGTGGSNGYTF. CDR3 DNA sequence: TGCAGCGTTGGGACAGGGGGTTCTAATGGCTACACCTTC. The V call is TRBV29-1, the J call TRBJ1-2, with TRBD1 identical over 10 bases. Germline V gene lookup returns CDR1 SQVTM and CDR2 ANQGSEA. The CDR3 spans 13 residues. The ends lost 4 bases at V and 6 bases at J; junction bases unmatched: 5.

This chain joins TRBV9 and TRBJ2-1; possibly TRBD2 for D (6 bases). V was shortened by 0 bases and J by 0 bases, with 10 bases between the two germline ends. Germline values: CDR1 SGDLS, CDR2 YYNGEE. The CDR3 is 16 amino acids. The CDR3 DNA reads as TGTGCCAGCAGCGTAGGCTTAGCGGCCTCCTACAATGAGCAGTTCTTC. Its translation is CASSVGLAASYNEQFF.

The CDR3: CASSLRTGVGHIQYF. In DNA form, the CDR3 reads TGCGCCAGCAGCTTGCGGACAGGGGTTGGTCACATTCAGTACTTC. The rearrangement links TRBV5-1 to TRBJ2-4; 9 bases fit TRBD1. Germline V lookup: CDR1 SGHRS, CDR2 YFSETQ. The CDR3 covers 15 residues. The J segment lost 8 bases and the V segment lost 1 base, leaving 7 bases of the junction unmatched.

The V call is TRBV3-1 (or the pseudogene TRBV3-2), the J call TRBJ2-1, with 8 nucleotides matching TRBD2. This CDR3 comprises 17 residues. The trim removed 0 bases at V and 8 bases at J, leaving 12 bases unmatched. The germline V gene encodes CDR1 LGHDT and CDR2 YNNKEL (reference sequence). This chain's CDR3 is CASSQDRLASGLDEQFF. The CDR3 DNA is TGTGCCAGCAGCCAAGATCGGTTGGCTAGCGGGTTGGATGAGCAGTTCTTC.